Sequencing of this T cell receptor (beta chain) was carried out in a study of T-cell memory formation after mild COVID-19 (dated by TCRdb to the early 2020s). Turning to the overall study: Most TCR sequence clusters were specific to one of the two donors. Longitudinal TCRalpha and TCRbeta repertoire sequencing tracked T-cell clones expanding and contracting after mild COVID-19 in two donors. The cohort was made up of two young adult volunteers, one female and one male, who were previously healthy.

Ficoll-Paque density gradient centrifugation was used to isolate PBMCs. The CDR3 holds 16 amino acids from the cysteine to the phenylalanine. The kept DNA is CDR3 alone, 48 bases in frame from the first base. V and J are truncated by 0 bases and 0 bases respectively, leaving an intervening sequence of 11 bases. Per the germline V gene, SGHDN is the CDR1 and FVKESK is the CDR2. Notes on this clonotype: This receptor's antigen is unknown. Base quality data are lacking; no much larger clone is found one base away.

Sequencer: Illumina NovaSeq 6000. cDNA libraries for TCRalpha and TCRbeta were prepared by 5'RACE using constant-segment primers, with sample barcodes and unique molecular identifiers added. Trizol reagent was used to extract RNA from every sample. Library amplification was performed in two PCR steps, and a second sample barcode and Illumina TruSeq adapters were introduced in the second step. The libraries were sequenced on an Illumina NovaSeq using 2 x 150 bp paired-end reads. As for how the authors treated the data: With migec v1.2.7, reads were demultiplexed and then collapsed into UMI-guided consensus sequences. Using mixcr v2.1.11, UMI consensuses were aligned to TRA and TRB V and J templates and then assembled into clonotypes. A clonotype was counted as expanded or contracted only when both edgeR and NoisET called the clonotype significant, with the noise models trained on biological replicates. For edgeR calls, the thresholds were a false discovery rate-adjusted p below 0.01 and a log2 fold-change of 1. PCA with hierarchical clustering of max-normalized trajectories of the 1000 most abundant clonotypes was used as exploratory dynamics analysis. The CD4 or CD8 phenotype of responding clones was assigned using the separately sequenced CD4+ and CD8+ repertoires. TCRdb ran its own pipeline on the public reads, namely fastp trimming at Q25 and MiXCR clone calling, and kept in-frame beta chains. Here each entry gathers all rows of one CDR3 protein and keeps the most common genes and DNA. The V and J calls shown here were made by TCRdb, not taken from the authors' results. The sample profile shows 350,000 or so distinct CDR3 sequences; roughly 20% of them were found once. Roughly an eighth of the sample belongs to the ten largest clones.

Study-wide findings and limitations: Contracting CD4+ clones turned up mainly in the CM and EM memory subsets, whereas EMRA was where CD8+ clones were enriched. Some responding clones were detected in pre-infection memory, suggesting pre-existing cross-reactive memory T cells joined the SARS-CoV-2 response. SARS-CoV-2 specificity was not confirmed for the second-wave clones peaking on day 37. Only a couple of mild cases were covered in the study, and larger cohorts including severe cases with pre-infection samples were considered necessary. From day 15 to 85, contracting clones showed balanced CD4/CD8 phenotypes, whereas a second wave of clones that expanded from day 15 to 37 leaned towards CD4+.

Recombination joined TRBV14 with TRBJ1-1; confidence is insufficient to name the D gene. Sequences were obtained from PBMCs or a T cell subset sorted from them (not recorded which). This TCR was recovered from an adult woman who had mild COVID-19 (a few samples of this study predate the infection). The sample titles of this study are shuffled in the database, so cell type and time point are left out; the donor was told from shared clones. The nucleotides read TGTGCCAGCAGCCAAGATTGGGGAAGGGTGAACACTGAAGCTTTCTTT. Its protein reads: CASSQDWGRVNTEAFF.